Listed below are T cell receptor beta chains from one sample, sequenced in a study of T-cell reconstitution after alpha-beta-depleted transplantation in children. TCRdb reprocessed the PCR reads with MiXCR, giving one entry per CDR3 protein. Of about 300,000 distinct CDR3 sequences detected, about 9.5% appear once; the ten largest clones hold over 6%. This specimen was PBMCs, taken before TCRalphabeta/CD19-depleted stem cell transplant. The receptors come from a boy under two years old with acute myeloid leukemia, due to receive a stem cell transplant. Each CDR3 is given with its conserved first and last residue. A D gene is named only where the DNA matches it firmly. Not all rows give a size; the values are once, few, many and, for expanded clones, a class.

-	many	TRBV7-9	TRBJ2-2	TGTGCCGGTTGGGGCACCGGGGAGCTGTTTTTT	CAGWGTGELFF
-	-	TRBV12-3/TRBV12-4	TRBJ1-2	TGTGCCAGCACCTTAGACCTTCCGGGGGAAGCTAACTATGGCTACACCTTC	CASTLDLPGEANYGYTF
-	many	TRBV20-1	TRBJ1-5	TGCAGTGCTAGAGGGGGGATCCTCGGGCCCCAGCATTTT	CSARGGILGPQHF
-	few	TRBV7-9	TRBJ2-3	TGTGCCAGCAGCTTGGCACAGGGAAGGGATACGCAGTATTTT	CASSLAQGRDTQYF
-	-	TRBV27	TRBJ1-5	TGTGCCAGCAGCTCAGGACAGTGGGGCAATCAGCCCCAGCATTTT	CASSSGQWGNQPQHF
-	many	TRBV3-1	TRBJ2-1	TGTGCCAGCAGCCAAGAAGGGGGGACTGATAAGCAGTTCTTC	CASSQEGGTDKQFF
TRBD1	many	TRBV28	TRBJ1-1	TGTGCCAGCAGAAACAGGGGGCGGGCGGACACTGAAGCTTTCTTT	CASRNRGRADTEAFF
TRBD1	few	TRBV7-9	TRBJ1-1	TGTGCCAGCAGCCCTACGACAGGGATGAACACTGAAGCTTTCTTT	CASSPTTGMNTEAFF
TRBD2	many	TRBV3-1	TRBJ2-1	TGTGCCAGCAGCCCCGGGACTAGCGGGAGACATGAGCAGTTCTTC	CASSPGTSGRHEQFF
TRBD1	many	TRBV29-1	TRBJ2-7	TGCAGCGCTACGACTTCCGGGACAGGGGTTCTCTACGAGCAGTACTTC	CSATTSGTGVLYEQYF
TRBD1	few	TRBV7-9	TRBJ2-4	TGTGCCAGCAGCCCCGGGACAGGGATAGCCAAAAACATTCAGTACTTC	CASSPGTGIAKNIQYF
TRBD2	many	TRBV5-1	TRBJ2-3	TGCGCCAGCAGCGGGACTAACACAGATACGCAGTATTTT	CASSGTNTDTQYF
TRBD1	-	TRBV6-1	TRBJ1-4	TGTGCCAGCAGTACCGCGTGGACAGGTCTGATGGAAAAACTGTTTTTT	CASSTAWTGLMEKLFF